This T cell receptor (beta chain) was profiled in a study of vaccination effects on CD4 cells after COVID-19. The wider study: Prior to sequencing, the ViraFEST assay stimulated PBMC with viral peptide pools, which expanded the antigen-specific CD4+ T cells.

Isolation of CD4+ T cells took place after 10 days of culture. This clone was detected once. Its target is not known. The CDR3 is made up of 15 amino acids. The germline gives CDR1 SGHDN, CDR2 FVKESK. Germline trimming cut 1 base from V and 0 bases from J; bases unmatched to any gene: 0. Notes on the study in general: In the study, convalescent patients were few, and early post-infection timepoints were absent. Healthy vaccinees had only 1 of 255 vaccine-induced clones cross-react with common cold coronaviruses. Marked clonal contraction was seen in infection- and vaccine-induced clones late after vaccination.

Measured with immunoSEQ multiplex PCR; TCRdb has only the in-frame clones, and not every one. This table holds some 50,000 clones, around 63% found once. The TCR was taken from a human donor who received a COVID-19 vaccine. Sequenced material: CD4+ T cells from PBMCs cultured without peptide, taken before COVID-19 vaccination. The chain is built from TRBV14 and TRBJ2-1, with 7 bases aligning to TRBD2. The CDR3, as DNA: TGTGCCAGCAGCCAAGGACTAGCCTCCTACAATGAGCAGTTCTTC. It is translated as CASSQGLASYNEQFF.